This TCR beta chain was recorded in a study of OX40 agonist ivuxolimab in advanced cancers. Across the study: With ivuxolimab, an agonistic anti-OX40 (CD134) antibody, patients were treated.

Blood sampling took place at baseline, cycle 4 day 1, and cycle 7 day 1. Germline assignment: CDR1 SEHNR and CDR2 FQNEAQ (reference sequence). Trimming cost V 6 bases and J 6 bases; bases outside gene matches: 8. The CDR3 extends over 14 amino acids. The protocol was immunoSEQ multiplex PCR, while the TCRdb copy is restricted to in-frame clones and leaves out a portion. In the table there are tens of thousands of clones, about 80% of which are singletons. The rearrangement uses TRBV7-9 and TRBJ1-2; 9 nucleotides align to TRBD1. This specimen consisted of CD4+ or CD8+ T cells sorted from blood, obtained in a trial of the OX40 agonist ivuxolimab. The origin of this receptor is an adult with an advanced solid tumor such as melanoma, head and neck, liver or kidney cancer. CDR3 amino acids: CASSSPGTGNGYTF. The CDR3 DNA follows: TGTGCCAGCAGTTCCCCCGGGACAGGGAATGGCTACACCTTC.